Following are 29 T cell receptor beta chains from one sample sequenced in a study of blood T cell repertoires in COVID-19. Using immunoSEQ multiplex PCR, the repertoire was profiled, and TCRdb retains in-frame clones only, with some absent. The table records 30,000 to 35,000 clones, 65% to 90% of them present only once. The sequenced sample was peripheral blood. Source of these receptors: an elderly man with active COVID-19.

The V and J genes are TRBV18 and TRBJ2-7, with TRBD1 matching 9 bases. The germline V gene has CDR1 KGHSH and CDR2 LQKENI. V lost 3 bases to trimming and J lost 7 bases; unmatched junction nucleotides: 4. The CDR3 sequence is 13 residues long. The CDR3 bases are TGTGCCAGCTCACCGGGGACAGGGCGAGAGCAGTACTTC. Amino acid sequence: CASSPGTGREQYF.

A single count supports this clone. The chain is built from TRBV27 and TRBJ2-7; TRBD1 matches at 8 bases. This CDR3 spans 14 amino acids. The trim removed 0 bases at V and 2 bases at J, leaving 0 bases unmatched. CDR1 MNHEY and CDR2 SMNVEV come from the germline V gene (reference sequence). The CDR3 DNA sequence: TGTGCCAGCAGTTTATCGGGACAGGCCTACGAGCAGTACTTC. Protein sequence: CASSLSGQAYEQYF.

In its sample, this clone was seen once. The chain uses TRBV28 and TRBJ2-5; 11 bases align to TRBD1. Per the germline V gene, CDR1 is MDHEN and CDR2 is SYDVKM. CDR3 size: 16 residues. J lost 5 bases, V lost 3 bases, and 8 bases had no gene match. The CDR3 DNA sequence: TGTGCCAGCAGTTTTACATGGACAGGGGGCGGGGAGACCCAGTACTTC. The encoded protein is CASSFTWTGGGETQYF.

The DNA of the CDR3 is TGTGCCACAACCGGGACAGGCTCCTACGAGCAGTACTTC. Translated, it gives CATTGTGSYEQYF. The J gene is TRBJ2-7, the V gene TRBV13; the match to TRBD1 covers 8 bases. This CDR3 comprises 13 residues. CDR1 and CDR2 (germline): PRHDT, FYEKMQ (reference sequence). V lost 10 bases to trimming and J lost 0 bases; unmatched junction nucleotides: 5.

The chain uses TRBV29-1 and TRBJ1-2, with unresolved D. The CDR3 is made up of 10 amino acids. Germline V CDR1 and CDR2: SQVTM, ANQGSEA. V dropped 6 bases and J dropped 8 bases, with 10 bases sitting between them. In DNA form, the CDR3 reads TGCAGCGTGGCCCACGAAGGCTACACCTTC. As protein: CSVAHEGYTF.

The chain has TRBV18 and TRBJ2-3, with TRBD2 matching 10 bases. Per the germline V gene, CDR1 is KGHSH and CDR2 is LQKENI. CDR3 length: 16 amino acids. The V and J ends lost 4 bases and 0 bases, in that order; junction bases with no gene match: 4. The CDR3 DNA follows: TGTGCCAGCTCACTAAGTAGCGGGGGGAGCACAGATACGCAGTATTTT. Its protein is CASSLSSGGSTDTQYF.

The V gene is TRBV5-1, the J gene TRBJ2-2; 10 nucleotides agree with TRBD1. CDR3 length: 15 residues. Per germline, CDR1 SGHRS and CDR2 YFSETQ. V gave up 4 bases and J gave up 8 bases; unmatched junction bases: 8. This CDR3 is CASSPGTGVKGELFF. CDR3 DNA sequence: TGCGCCAGCAGCCCCGGGACAGGGGTTAAGGGGGAGCTGTTTTTT.

This sequence joins TRBV5-5 and TRBJ2-2, with D tentatively TRBD2 (6 bases). CDR1 and CDR2 from the germline V gene are SGHKS and YYEKEE (reference sequence). V was cut by 6 bases and J by 2 bases, with 17 bases left in between. The CDR3 is 16 residues long. The CDR3 DNA reads TGTGCCAGCACCCCCGTCGGGGGTCTAAACACCGGGGAGCTGTTTTTT. Its translation: CASTPVGGLNTGELFF. The whole variable domain, filled in from reference TRBV5-5 and TRBJ2-2, reads DAGVTQSPTHLIKTRGQQVTLRCSPISGHKSVSWYQQVLGQGPQFIFQYYEKEERGRGNFPDRFSARQFPNYSSELNVNALLLGDSALYLCASTPVGGLNTGELFFGEGSRLTVL.

The rearrangement joins TRBV19 to TRBJ1-1; D is ambiguous. Germline CDR1 LNHDA, CDR2 SQIVND (reference sequence). CDR3 length: 14 residues. Trimming cost V 3 bases and J 1 base, with 9 bases left between them. CDR3 amino acids: CASSIWQKNTEAFF. The CDR3 DNA reads as TGTGCCAGTAGTATTTGGCAGAAGAACACTGAAGCTTTCTTT.

V gene TRBV10-3 combines with J gene TRBJ2-5; weak D call: TRBD1 (5 bases). The V end lost 2 bases, the J end lost 2 bases, and 12 bases lay between the germline ends. The germline CDR1 and CDR2 sequences are ENHRY and SYGVKD. The CDR3 has 15 amino acids. The DNA for the CDR3 is TGTGCCATCAGTGAGGGTCAGGGCCTACAAGAGACCCAGTACTTC. It translates to CAISEGQGLQETQYF.

This rearrangement joins TRBV19 to TRBJ1-1; 8 bases match TRBD1. The V and J ends lost 2 bases and 1 base, in that order; junction bases with no gene match: 6. The CDR3 contains 16 residues. Germline CDR1 reads LNHDA; CDR2 reads SQIVND (reference sequence). CDR3 in amino acids: CASSISWTGSNTEAFF. DNA of the CDR3: TGTGCCAGTAGTATATCGTGGACAGGGTCGAACACTGAAGCTTTCTTT.

The J gene is TRBJ1-1, the V gene TRBV18, with D possibly matching TRBD1 (5 bases). Germline assignment: CDR1 KGHSH and CDR2 LQKENI. CDR3 size: 17 residues. Trimming stripped 1 base from V and 0 bases from J, with 15 bases between. CDR3: CASSPRGQGTMNTEAFF. The DNA of the CDR3 is TGTGCCAGCTCACCACGTGGGCAGGGTACAATGAACACTGAAGCTTTCTTT. Filled out from reference TRBV18 and TRBJ1-1, the complete variable domain reads NAGVMQNPRHLVRRRGQEARLRCSPMKGHSHVYWYRQLPEEGLKFMVYLQKENIIDESGMPKERFSAEFPKEGPSILRIQQVVRGDSAAYFCASSPRGQGTMNTEAFFGQGTRLTVV.

CDR3 nucleotide sequence: TGTGCCAGCAGTCAAAGAGCATCCGGGGGTGTTTTCTACAATGAGCAGTTCTTC. This sequence encodes CASSQRASGGVFYNEQFF. The rearrangement joins TRBV6-6 to TRBJ2-1; possibly TRBD2 for D (6 bases). This CDR3 comprises 18 residues. Per germline, CDR1 MNHNY and CDR2 SVGAGI (reference sequence). Trimming took 5 bases from V and 3 from J, leaving 23 bases between them.

The V and J genes are TRBV28 and TRBJ1-6, with TRBD1 identical over 10 bases. After removal of 6 bases from V and 10 bases from J, the junction contained 9 bases not matched to a gene. CDR3 length equals 15 residues. Germline V gene sequence: CDR1 MDHEN, CDR2 SYDVKM. The CDR3 nucleotides are TGTGCCAGCAGGTCCGGGACAGGGGCGAGATCACCCCTCCACTTT. Translated: CASRSGTGARSPLHF.

The rearrangement joins TRBV5-1 to TRBJ2-3, with 7 bases matching TRBD1. The V gene's germline CDR1 is SGHRS and CDR2 YFSETQ. The V and J ends lost 2 bases and 1 base, in that order; junction bases with no gene match: 7. The CDR3 runs to 16 residues. The chain's CDR3 is CASSFPQGVGTDTQYF. The CDR3 bases are TGCGCCAGCAGCTTTCCTCAGGGGGTTGGCACAGATACGCAGTATTTT.

CDR3 bases: TGTGCCAGCAGCTTGACAGTGGCGAACACCGGGGAGCTGTTTTTT. Protein: CASSLTVANTGELFF. The chain combines TRBV5-4 with TRBJ2-2; the D is unclear. The CDR3 loop spans 15 amino acids. Trimming shortened V by 1 base and J by 0 bases, and 7 bases separated the two germline ends. Germline CDR1 SGHNT, CDR2 YYREEE (reference sequence).

This clone was seen a single time. This rearrangement joins TRBV9 to TRBJ2-1; 7 bases match TRBD1. Germline V gives CDR1 SGDLS, CDR2 YYNGEE. This CDR3 spans 14 amino acids. The V segment lost 1 base and the J segment 5 bases; nucleotides outside the gene matches: 3. The CDR3 sequence: CASSVLDRDNEQFF. The CDR3 DNA is TGTGCCAGCAGCGTACTCGACAGGGACAATGAGCAGTTCTTC.

This clone has a single count. In DNA, the CDR3 is TGTGCTAGTGGTTTGATTCTCGGAAACACCATATATTTT. It encodes CASGLILGNTIYF. V usage is TRBV12-5 and J usage is TRBJ1-3; D gene unclear. The ends were cut back, 2 bases at V and 4 bases at J, with 6 bases in the middle. From germline, CDR1 is LGHNT and CDR2 FRNRAP. The CDR3 contains 13 residues.

The chain combines TRBV5-6 with TRBJ2-2; TRBD1 matches at 7 bases. The V gene's germline CDR1 is SGHDT and CDR2 YYEEEE. Losses at the gene ends were 6 bases for V and 3 bases for J; bases not matched to a gene: 5. The CDR3 spans 14 residues. The DNA of the CDR3 is TGTGCCAGCAAACAGGGGTGGGACACCGGGGAGCTGTTTTTT. As protein: CASKQGWDTGELFF.

The chain recombines TRBV7-9 with TRBJ2-3; D remains ambiguous. The CDR3 has 16 amino acids. The ends were cut back, 5 bases at V and 5 bases at J, with 20 bases in the middle. Germline assignment: CDR1 SEHNR and CDR2 FQNEAQ (reference sequence). CDR3 residues: CASSPIGSPRVDTQYF. As DNA, the CDR3 is TGTGCCAGCAGCCCAATAGGTTCGCCCCGGGTAGATACGCAGTATTTT.

This sequence joins TRBV6-5 and TRBJ1-1, with 8 bases fitting TRBD1. The CDR3 runs 14 residues. The germline CDR1 and CDR2 sequences are MNHEY and SVGAGI. The trim removed 6 bases at V and 6 bases at J, leaving 9 bases unmatched. The CDR3 bases are TGTGCCAGCAGGCGAGACAGGGGTGCAGCTGAAGCTTTCTTT. It specifies CASRRDRGAAEAFF.

This clone was counted a single time. The CDR3 reads CASSLGTTGYTEAFF. The CDR3 DNA is TGCGCCAGCAGCTTGGGGACGACGGGGTACACTGAAGCTTTCTTT. V and J are TRBV5-1 and TRBJ1-1; D not resolved. Trimming stripped 0 bases from V and 3 bases from J, with 12 bases between. The CDR3 sequence is 15 residues long. Germline V gives CDR1 SGHRS, CDR2 YFSETQ. Using reference TRBV5-1 and TRBJ1-1 for the parts outside the CDR3, the full variable domain is KAGVTQTPRYLIKTRGQQVTLSCSPISGHRSVSWYQQTPGQGLQFLFEYFSETQRNKGNFPGRFSGRQFSNSRSEMNVSTLELGDSALYLCASSLGTTGYTEAFFGQGTRLTVV.

The CDR3 bases are TGTGCCAGCAGTTTCCGTCTCACAGATACGCAGTATTTT. Translated: CASSFRLTDTQYF. The J gene is TRBJ2-3, the V gene TRBV12-3 or TRBV12-4, with D uncertain. Trimming removed 3 bases at V and 2 bases at J, with 6 bases between. The CDR3 is 13 residues long.

This clone has just one count. This chain uses TRBV18 with TRBJ2-7, with a possible D match to TRBD1 (6 bases). This CDR3 is 14 amino acids long. Germline V CDR1 and CDR2: KGHSH, LQKENI. V gave up 6 bases and J gave up 0 bases, with 12 bases separating them. The CDR3 region has the DNA TGTGCCAGCTCCGGACAGTTCCTCTCCTACGAGCAGTACTTC. Translation gives CASSGQFLSYEQYF.

The chain recombines TRBV7-9 with TRBJ2-5; 7 bases line up with TRBD2. CDR3 length equals 14 residues. The junction had 5 bases not matched to a gene; V was cut back by 5 bases and J by 2 bases. Germline CDR1 is SEHNR and CDR2 is FQNEAQ (reference sequence). CDR3 loop: CASSPPSGQETQYF. The CDR3 DNA reads TGTGCCAGCAGCCCCCCTAGCGGTCAAGAGACCCAGTACTTC.

The V call is TRBV28, the J call TRBJ2-5; TRBD2 matches 7 bases. V was clipped by 6 bases and J by 1 base; unmatched bases: 17. Germline V CDR1 and CDR2: MDHEN, SYDVKM. The CDR3 totals 18 residues. CDR3 sequence (DNA): TGTGCCAGCAGGAATTCCGGGGGGACCCGATCACCCCAAGAGACCCAGTACTTC. It encodes CASRNSGGTRSPQETQYF.

V is TRBV5-4 and J is TRBJ2-1; 9 bases fit TRBD2. The CDR3 has 17 amino acids. V gave up 1 base and J gave up 7 bases; unmatched junction bases: 12. The germline CDR1 and CDR2 sequences are SGHNT and YYREEE (reference sequence). CDR3 bases: TGTGCCAGCAGCTTGAGCCTTACGCGGGGGGGCCCTAATGAGCAGTTCTTC. Its protein product is CASSLSLTRGGPNEQFF.

The chain recombines TRBV18 with TRBJ1-1; TRBD1 matches at 7 bases. Germline V gene sequence: CDR1 KGHSH, CDR2 LQKENI. Trimming removed 6 bases from V and 1 base from J; junction bases left unmatched: 8. The CDR3 runs to 15 residues. The CDR3 loop is CASSQFTGENTEAFF. The CDR3 nucleotides are TGTGCCAGCTCCCAATTTACAGGGGAGAACACTGAAGCTTTCTTT.

This chain uses TRBV29-1 with TRBJ2-1, with D perhaps TRBD2 (6 bases). CDR3 length: 15 amino acids. Germline values: CDR1 SQVTM, CDR2 ANQGSEA. Trimming removed 3 bases at V and 0 bases at J, with 12 bases between. CDR3 protein: CSVDLGSGSYNEQFF. The CDR3 nucleotides read TGCAGCGTTGACTTAGGTAGCGGCTCCTACAATGAGCAGTTCTTC.